Below, 23 T cell receptor beta chains from the same sample are listed, as sequenced in a study of blood T cell repertoires in COVID-19. Using immunoSEQ multiplex PCR, the repertoire was profiled, and TCRdb retains in-frame clones only, with some absent. The repertoire includes about 670,000 clones, about 90% of them detected once, and around 0.3% sits in the top ten. Specimen: peripheral blood. Receptor source: a woman under 30 with acute or convalescent COVID-19.

This clone showed up just a few times. The sample holds other DNA sequences that translate to the same CDR3. The gene calls are TRBV4-1 and TRBJ2-7; TRBD2 is a possible D gene (7 bases). CDR1 is MGHRA, CDR2 YSYEKL, per germline. Trimming pared 3 bases from V and 3 bases from J, leaving 9 bases between. This CDR3 is 13 amino acids long. The CDR3 loop is CASSQGGGYEQYF. CDR3 sequence (DNA): TGCGCCAGCAGCCAGGGAGGGGGCTACGAGCAGTACTTC.

This chain connects TRBV7-9 to TRBJ1-4; D is uncertain. Trimming left V 5 bases short and J 0 bases short, with 10 bases between. Germline lookup yields CDR1 SEHNR and CDR2 FQNEAQ (reference sequence). The CDR3 spans 15 residues. The CDR3 protein is CASSIGTTTNEKLFF. DNA for the CDR3: TGTGCCAGCAGCATTGGAACTACAACTAATGAAAAACTGTTTTTT.

The chain couples TRBV7-2 to TRBJ1-4; D gene uncertain. This CDR3 comprises 14 residues. The V and J ends lost 5 bases and 0 bases respectively, with 7 bases between them. Germline V lookup: CDR1 SGHTA, CDR2 FQGNSA. CDR3 sequence: CASSQLATNEKLFF. The CDR3 coding sequence is TGTGCCAGCAGCCAACTTGCAACTAATGAAAAACTGTTTTTT. Variable domain in full (rest from reference TRBV7-2 and TRBJ1-4): GAGVSQSPSNKVTEKGKDVELRCDPISGHTALYWYRQSLGQGLEFLIYFQGNSAPDKSGLPSDRFSAERTGGSVSTLTIQRTQQEDSAVYLCASSQLATNEKLFFGSGTQLSVL.

The V gene is TRBV3-1 (or the pseudogene TRBV3-2), the J gene TRBJ2-5; 7 bases are shared with TRBD1. CDR3 length: 17 amino acids. Germline V gene sequence: CDR1 LGHDT, CDR2 YNNKEL (reference sequence). The trim removed 4 bases at V and 2 bases at J, leaving 13 bases unmatched. The CDR3 is CASSRGRGQRKQETQYF. CDR3 DNA sequence: TGTGCCAGCAGCCGCGGACGGGGACAGAGAAAGCAAGAGACCCAGTACTTC.

The J gene is TRBJ1-6, the V gene TRBV5-1, with D possibly matching TRBD1 (5 bases). The V end was cut by 4 bases, the J end by 6 bases, with 17 bases between. CDR3 size: 16 residues. Germline V gene sequence: CDR1 SGHRS, CDR2 YFSETQ. CDR3 sequence (DNA): TGCGCCAGCAGCCCCCCTTCGAGGGGAGGTAATTCACCCCTCCACTTT. Residues: CASSPPSRGGNSPLHF. Full variable domain (outside the CDR3, taken from reference TRBV5-1 and TRBJ1-6): KAGVTQTPRYLIKTRGQQVTLSCSPISGHRSVSWYQQTPGQGLQFLFEYFSETQRNKGNFPGRFSGRQFSNSRSEMNVSTLELGDSALYLCASSPPSRGGNSPLHFGNGTRLTVT.

Written as DNA, the CDR3 is TGTGCCAGTAGTTCCGGACAGGGTGAAGGCGAGCAGTACTTC. Protein product: CASSSGQGEGEQYF. This chain connects TRBV19 to TRBJ2-7; 8 bases fit TRBD1. V lost 5 bases to trimming and J lost 6 bases; unmatched junction nucleotides: 9. The germline gives CDR1 LNHDA, CDR2 SQIVND (reference sequence). The CDR3 runs 14 residues.

J is TRBJ2-3 and V is TRBV10-3; 9 bases map to TRBD2. Germline V lookup: CDR1 ENHRY, CDR2 SYGVKD. CDR3 size: 15 residues. Losses at the gene ends were 10 bases for V and 3 bases for J; bases not matched to a gene: 11. In nucleotides, the CDR3 is TGTGCCACTCTAATGGGAGCGGGGGGTACAGATACGCAGTATTTT. Translation: CATLMGAGGTDTQYF.

This clone was seen more than once but under ten times. The chain recombines TRBV6-5 with TRBJ1-1; D may be TRBD1 (5 bases). CDR1 is MNHEY, CDR2 SVGAGI, per germline. The V end was cut by 6 bases, the J end by 0 bases, with 11 bases between. This CDR3 region has 14 residues. The CDR3 is CASRMGGVNTEAFF. CDR3 DNA sequence: TGTGCCAGCAGGATGGGGGGGGTGAACACTGAAGCTTTCTTT.

V and J are TRBV7-9 and TRBJ2-7; a weak D match, TRBD1 (5 bases). From germline, CDR1 is SEHNR and CDR2 FQNEAQ (reference sequence). Between the trimmed V and J ends, which lost 5 bases and 6 bases, there was a span of 17 bases. The CDR3 spans 14 residues. The CDR3 protein is CASSPGSGYSEQYF. The CDR3 DNA sequence: TGTGCCAGCAGCCCAGGGTCAGGGTATAGCGAGCAGTACTTC. The whole variable domain, remainder taken from reference TRBV7-9 and TRBJ2-7, is DTGVSQNPRHKITKRGQNVTFRCDPISEHNRLYWYRQTLGQGPEFLTYFQNEAQLEKSRLLSDRFSAERPKGSFSTLEIQRTEQGDSAMYLCASSPGSGYSEQYFGPGTRLTVT.

This sequence joins TRBV4-1 and TRBJ1-1; D ambiguous. CDR1 is MGHRA, CDR2 YSYEKL, per germline. This CDR3 spans 15 amino acids. The V end was cut by 7 bases, the J end by 5 bases, with 20 bases between. The CDR3 sequence is CASTQPAGLKTEAFF. DNA for the CDR3: TGCGCCAGCACGCAGCCAGCAGGTCTTAAGACTGAAGCTTTCTTT.

This chain connects TRBV7-9 to TRBJ1-2; TRBD1 might be the D (6 bases). CDR1 and CDR2 (germline): SEHNR, FQNEAQ (reference sequence). There are 14 residues in the CDR3. The V end was cut by 5 bases, the J end by 5 bases, with 15 bases between. The CDR3 reads CASSPRQEDYGYTF. DNA for the CDR3: TGTGCCAGCAGCCCCCGACAGGAGGATTATGGCTACACCTTC.

This chain uses TRBV9 with TRBJ2-5, with a tentative D call TRBD1 (6 bases). Trimming stripped 4 bases from V and 1 base from J, with 11 bases between. There are 14 residues in the CDR3. Germline lookup yields CDR1 SGDLS and CDR2 YYNGEE. The CDR3, as DNA: TGTGCCAGCAGCTCCACAGGGCGCCAAGAGACCCAGTACTTC. Translation: CASSSTGRQETQYF. The entire variable domain, with the rest obtained from reference TRBV9 and TRBJ2-5, is as follows: DSGVTQTPKHLITATGQRVTLRCSPRSGDLSVYWYQQSLDQGLQFLIQYYNGEERAKGNILERFSAQQFPDLHSELNLSSLELGDSALYFCASSSTGRQETQYFGPGTRLLVL.

The rearrangement uses TRBV11-2 and TRBJ1-2; TRBD1 might be the D (6 bases). There are 13 residues in the CDR3. The germline V and J ends were trimmed by 4 bases and 2 bases, with 8 bases remaining between them. Germline loops: CDR1 SGHAT, CDR2 FQNNGV. The chain's CDR3 is CASSSQGNYGYTF. The CDR3 DNA sequence: TGTGCCAGCAGCTCACAGGGAAACTATGGCTACACCTTC. Using reference TRBV11-2 and TRBJ1-2 for the parts outside the CDR3, the full variable domain is EAGVAQSPRYKIIEKRQSVAFWCNPISGHATLYWYQQILGQGPKLLIQFQNNGVVDDSQLPKDRFSAERLKGVDSTLKIQPAKLEDSAVYLCASSSQGNYGYTFGSGTRLTVV.

This clone was recorded a few times. The rearrangement links TRBV29-1 to TRBJ1-2; the match to TRBD1 covers 7 bases. Germline values: CDR1 SQVTM, CDR2 ANQGSEA. The V and J ends lost 5 bases and 3 bases, in that order; junction bases with no gene match: 9. This CDR3 comprises 14 residues. The CDR3 loop is CSVPHSDRDYGYTF. In nucleotides, the CDR3 is TGCAGCGTTCCCCACTCTGACAGGGACTATGGCTACACCTTC.

This chain uses TRBV5-6 with TRBJ2-7; D may be TRBD2 (5 bases). Looked up from germline, CDR1 is SGHDT and CDR2 is YYEEEE. This CDR3 contains 14 residues. V lost 0 bases, J lost 3 bases, and 10 bases lay in between. CDR3 DNA sequence: TGTGCCAGCAGCTTGGCCGGGGTTATCTACGAGCAGTACTTC. Its translation is CASSLAGVIYEQYF.

The chain links TRBV4-2 to TRBJ2-6, with D uncertain. The CDR3 spans 17 residues. Germline V gene lookup returns CDR1 LGHNA and CDR2 YNFKEQ. Trimming took 3 bases from V and 4 from J, leaving 16 bases between them. CDR3 in amino acids: CASSQSPRESGANVLTF. CDR3 bases: TGTGCCAGCAGCCAGTCCCCTCGTGAGTCGGGGGCCAACGTCCTGACTTTC.

This clone was observed a few times. This rearrangement joins TRBV6-4 to TRBJ2-3; tentatively, D is TRBD1 (6 bases). Germline CDR1 reads MRHNA; CDR2 reads SNTAGT. The CDR3 consists of 14 residues. V was clipped by 3 bases and J by 2 bases, with 9 bases between them. The CDR3 loop reads CASSEQGDTDTQYF. In DNA form, the CDR3 reads TGTGCCAGCAGTGAACAGGGAGACACAGATACGCAGTATTTT.

The chain uses TRBV3-1 (or the pseudogene TRBV3-2) and TRBJ2-1; D is perhaps TRBD2 (6 bases). This CDR3 spans 16 amino acids. Germline CDR1 is LGHDT and CDR2 is YNNKEL (reference sequence). Trimming shortened V by 6 bases and J by 2 bases, and 17 bases separated the two germline ends. CDR3 coding DNA: TGTGCCAGCAGTGTGGCGGGGCACAAGACCTACAATGAGCAGTTCTTC. Its protein product is CASSVAGHKTYNEQFF.

This clone was counted between two and nine times. This rearrangement joins TRBV19 to TRBJ2-2; D remains unclear. Germline CDR1 LNHDA, CDR2 SQIVND (reference sequence). The length of the CDR3 is 13 residues. Between the trimmed V and J ends, which lost 0 bases and 7 bases, there was a span of 6 bases. CDR3 coding DNA: TGTGCCAGTAGTATAGATGAGGTCGGGGAGCTGTTTTTT. Protein sequence: CASSIDEVGELFF.

This chain uses TRBV5-1 with TRBJ1-2, with D perhaps TRBD1 (5 bases). CDR3 size: 13 residues. CDR1 and CDR2 from the germline V gene are SGHRS and YFSETQ. The V and J ends lost 2 bases and 8 bases respectively, with 13 bases between them. The CDR3 DNA is TGCGCCAGCAGCTTATTAGGGGTTTGGGGCTACACCTTC. Its protein is CASSLLGVWGYTF. Full variable domain (outside the CDR3, taken from reference TRBV5-1 and TRBJ1-2): KAGVTQTPRYLIKTRGQQVTLSCSPISGHRSVSWYQQTPGQGLQFLFEYFSETQRNKGNFPGRFSGRQFSNSRSEMNVSTLELGDSALYLCASSLLGVWGYTFGSGTRLTVV.

The rearrangement joins TRBV7-2 to TRBJ2-3; 9 bases are a match to TRBD1. The CDR3 extends over 17 amino acids. Germline CDR1 reads SGHTA; CDR2 reads FQGNSA. Trimming took 0 bases from V and 5 from J; bases not matched to a gene: 9. CDR3 DNA: TGTGCCAGCAGCTTAGCTCATACCGGGACAGGGCAAGATACGCAGTATTTT. Its translation: CASSLAHTGTGQDTQYF. Full variable domain (missing parts from reference TRBV7-2 and TRBJ2-3): GAGVSQSPSNKVTEKGKDVELRCDPISGHTALYWYRQSLGQGLEFLIYFQGNSAPDKSGLPSDRFSAERTGGSVSTLTIQRTQQEDSAVYLCASSLAHTGTGQDTQYFGPGTRLTVL.

The rearrangement links TRBV11-3 to TRBJ1-1; 7 nucleotides align to TRBD1. Trimming removed 5 bases from V and 4 bases from J; junction bases left unmatched: 4. Per the germline V gene, CDR1 is SGHNT and CDR2 is YENEEA. The CDR3 totals 13 residues. CDR3 protein: CASSGGGGTEAFF. For the CDR3, the DNA is TGTGCCAGCAGCGGAGGGGGCGGCACTGAAGCTTTCTTT.

For this clone: This sample also contains other DNA sequences that code for the same CDR3. This chain links TRBV14 with TRBJ1-2; no clear D. The ends were cut back, 1 base at V and 2 bases at J, with 5 bases in the middle. CDR1 is SGHDN and CDR2 is FVKESK in the germline V gene. The CDR3 extends over 13 amino acids. DNA for the CDR3: TGTGCCAGCAGCCAAGGGCAGAACTATGGCTACACCTTC. This sequence encodes CASSQGQNYGYTF.